This is a list of T cell receptor beta chains from one sample in a study of response to subunit inactivated influenza vaccine. From the RT-PCR reads, TCRdb called clonotypes with MiXCR, one entry per CDR3 protein. In the table there are about 480,000 distinct CDR3 sequences, about 25% of which are singletons. The specimen was CD4+ T cells sorted from PBMCs, collected roughly 5 days after vaccination. The origin of the receptors is a middle-aged man who received an inactivated influenza vaccine. Each CDR3 is given with its conserved first and last residue. The D gene is left open where the match is weak. The size entry is marked missing in some rows and otherwise reads once, few, many or a size class.

TRBV4-3,TRBJ2-1,.,TRBD2,CASSQGLAGRYNEQFF,TGCGCCAGCAGCCAAGGACTAGCGGGACGCTACAATGAGCAGTTCTTC
TRBV5-1,TRBJ1-2,few,.,CASSLPTTGYGYTF,TGCGCCAGCAGCTTGCCGACGACGGGGTATGGCTACACCTTC
TRBV12-3/TRBV12-4,TRBJ2-7,.,.,CASSSSNRVGSYEQYF,TGTGCCAGCAGCTCCTCAAACAGGGTAGGCTCCTACGAGCAGTACTTC
TRBV4-3,TRBJ2-7,few,TRBD1,CASSQDLGQGYEQYF,TGCGCCAGCAGCCAAGATTTAGGACAGGGGTACGAGCAGTACTTC
TRBV5-1,TRBJ2-3,.,TRBD2,CASSHGTSGGVTDTQYF,TGCGCCAGCAGCCACGGGACTAGCGGGGGGGTCACAGATACGCAGTATTTT
TRBV20-1,TRBJ1-6,.,.,CSVTRSGTIYNSPLHF,TGCAGTGTTACGCGATCCGGGACGATTTATAATTCACCCCTCCACTTT
TRBV10-3,TRBJ1-4,.,.,CAISDRQNEKLFF,TGTGCCATCAGTGATAGACAGAATGAAAAACTGTTTTTT
TRBV5-4,TRBJ2-2,.,TRBD2,CASSLGLAGVNTGELFF,TGTGCCAGCAGCCTGGGACTAGCGGGAGTCAACACCGGGGAGCTGTTTTTT
TRBV2,TRBJ2-7,few,TRBD2,CASSEQGLAGDEQYF,TGTGCCAGCAGTGAACAGGGACTAGCGGGTGACGAGCAGTACTTC
TRBV6-1,TRBJ2-2,few,.,CASRRAGTSLGELFF,TGTGCCAGCAGACGAGCCGGGACCTCGCTTGGGGAGCTGTTTTTT
TRBV28,TRBJ1-6,.,.,CASSRALLRGSPLHF,TGTGCCAGCAGTAGGGCCCTCCTTCGGGGTTCACCCCTCCACTTT
TRBV4-1,TRBJ2-4,few,TRBD1,CASSQEVSGGVVPYF,TGCGCCAGCAGCCAAGAAGTGTCAGGGGGCGTGGTTCCGTACTTC
TRBV28,TRBJ1-2,few,.,CASRTGTSNYGYTF,TGTGCCAGCAGAACCGGGACATCGAATTATGGCTACACCTTC
TRBV12-3/TRBV12-4,TRBJ1-4,many,.,CASSQRNEKLFF,TGTGCCAGCAGTCAGCGGAATGAAAAACTGTTTTTT
TRBV5-1,TRBJ1-1,.,.,CASSSSTGWGAEAFF,TGCGCCAGCAGCTCAAGCACAGGGTGGGGCGCTGAAGCTTTCTTT
TRBV20-1,TRBJ2-1,.,.,CSASTGASSYNEQFF,TGCAGTGCTAGTACAGGCGCAAGCTCCTACAATGAGCAGTTCTTC
TRBV5-1,TRBJ2-3,few,.,CATNLWGHGTDTQYF,TGCGCCACCAATCTGTGGGGGCATGGAACAGATACGCAGTATTTT
TRBV5-1,TRBJ2-2,.,.,CASSLGGVAELFF,TGCGCCAGCAGCTTGGGCGGGGTCGCGGAGCTGTTTTTT
TRBV3-1,TRBJ1-6,few,.,CASSPSDRFLVF,TGTGCCAGCAGCCCCTCAGACAGGTTCCTCGTATTT
TRBV15,TRBJ2-1,once,TRBD2,CATSRDLGLAANEQFF,TGTGCCACCAGCAGAGATCTCGGACTAGCGGCCAATGAGCAGTTCTTC
TRBV12-3/TRBV12-4,TRBJ2-1,.,.,CASRPDGSYNEQFF,TGTGCCAGCAGGCCAGACGGCTCCTACAATGAGCAGTTCTTC
TRBV9,TRBJ2-7,few,.,CASSVGVEGIYEQYF,TGTGCCAGCAGCGTAGGGGTTGAGGGGATCTACGAGCAGTACTTC
TRBV24-1,TRBJ1-1,many,.,CATSGTVNTEAFF,TGTGCCACCAGTGGGACAGTGAACACTGAAGCTTTCTTT
TRBV12-3/TRBV12-4,TRBJ2-3,.,.,CASSFTGHTQYF,TGTGCCAGCAGTTTCACAGGGCACACGCAGTATTTT